The present TCR beta chain was sequenced within a study of blood T cell repertoires in COVID-19. CDR1 and CDR2 (germline): SGHTA, FQGNSA. Trimming removed 1 base at V and 6 bases at J, with 12 bases between. The CDR3 length is 14 residues. In the authors' methods: Reference gene primer amplification gave estimated nucleated cell counts. Using immunoSEQ multiplex PCR, the repertoire was profiled, and TCRdb retains in-frame clones only, with some absent. Clonal size and the V and J genes are those of that table, whereas D and trimming came from the DNA. The table shows around 300,000 clones, with approximately 91% occurring only once.

The chain carries TRBV7-2 and TRBJ1-2, with D unclear. The source is a man over 45 with acute or convalescent COVID-19. Sample: peripheral blood. The CDR3 reads CASSLGARVDGYTF. The CDR3 nucleotides are TGTGCCAGCAGCTTAGGTGCCCGCGTAGATGGCTACACCTTC.